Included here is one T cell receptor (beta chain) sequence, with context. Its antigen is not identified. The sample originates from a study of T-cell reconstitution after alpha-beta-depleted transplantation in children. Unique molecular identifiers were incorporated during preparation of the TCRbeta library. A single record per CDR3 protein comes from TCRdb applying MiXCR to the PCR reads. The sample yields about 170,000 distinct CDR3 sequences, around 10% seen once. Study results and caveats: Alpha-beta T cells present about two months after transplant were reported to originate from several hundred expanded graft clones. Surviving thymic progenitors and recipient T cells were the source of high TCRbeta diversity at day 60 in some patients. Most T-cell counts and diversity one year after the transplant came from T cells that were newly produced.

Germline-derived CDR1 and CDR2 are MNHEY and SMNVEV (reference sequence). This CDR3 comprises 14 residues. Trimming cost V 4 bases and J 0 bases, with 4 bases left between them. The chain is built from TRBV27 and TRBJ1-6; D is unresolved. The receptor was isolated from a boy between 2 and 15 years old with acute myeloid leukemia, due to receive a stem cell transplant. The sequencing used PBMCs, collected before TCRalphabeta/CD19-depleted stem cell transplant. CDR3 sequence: CASSSRSYNSPLHF. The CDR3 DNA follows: TGTGCCAGCAGTTCCCGCTCCTATAATTCACCCCTCCACTTT.